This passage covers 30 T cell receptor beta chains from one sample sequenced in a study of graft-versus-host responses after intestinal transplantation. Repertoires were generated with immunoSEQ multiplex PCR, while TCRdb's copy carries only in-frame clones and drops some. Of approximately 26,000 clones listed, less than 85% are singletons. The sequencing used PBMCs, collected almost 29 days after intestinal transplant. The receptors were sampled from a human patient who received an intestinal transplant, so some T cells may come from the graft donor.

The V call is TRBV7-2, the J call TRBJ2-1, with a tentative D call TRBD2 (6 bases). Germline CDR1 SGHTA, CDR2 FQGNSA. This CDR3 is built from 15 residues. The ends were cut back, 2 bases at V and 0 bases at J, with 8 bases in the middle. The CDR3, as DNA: TGTGCCAGCAGCTTACTAGCGAGCTCCTACAATGAGCAGTTCTTC. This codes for CASSLLASSYNEQFF.

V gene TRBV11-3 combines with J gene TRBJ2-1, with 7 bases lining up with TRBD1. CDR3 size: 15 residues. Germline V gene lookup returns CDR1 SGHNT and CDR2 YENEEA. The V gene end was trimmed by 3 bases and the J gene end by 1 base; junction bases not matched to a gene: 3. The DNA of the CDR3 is TGTGCCAGCAGCTTTCGACAGGGTTCCTACAATGAGCAGTTCTTC. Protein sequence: CASSFRQGSYNEQFF.

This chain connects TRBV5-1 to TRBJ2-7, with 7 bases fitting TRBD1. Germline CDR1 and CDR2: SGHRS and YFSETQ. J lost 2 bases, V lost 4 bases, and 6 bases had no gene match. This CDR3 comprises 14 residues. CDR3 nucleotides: TGCGCCAGCAGCCCGTCCGGGACAGCCTACGAGCAGTACTTC. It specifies CASSPSGTAYEQYF.

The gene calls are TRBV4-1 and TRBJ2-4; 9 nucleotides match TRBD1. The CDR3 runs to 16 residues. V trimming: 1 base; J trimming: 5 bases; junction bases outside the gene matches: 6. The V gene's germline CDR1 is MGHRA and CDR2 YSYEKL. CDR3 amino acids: CASSQGEGTGQNIQYF. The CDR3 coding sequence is TGCGCCAGCAGCCAAGGAGAGGGGACAGGGCAAAACATTCAGTACTTC.

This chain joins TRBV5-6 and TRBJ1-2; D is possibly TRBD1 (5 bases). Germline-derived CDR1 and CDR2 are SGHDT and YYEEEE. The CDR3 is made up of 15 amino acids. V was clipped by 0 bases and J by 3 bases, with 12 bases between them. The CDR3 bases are TGTGCCAGCAGCTTGGCAGGGCTTGAAGACTATGGCTACACCTTC. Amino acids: CASSLAGLEDYGYTF.

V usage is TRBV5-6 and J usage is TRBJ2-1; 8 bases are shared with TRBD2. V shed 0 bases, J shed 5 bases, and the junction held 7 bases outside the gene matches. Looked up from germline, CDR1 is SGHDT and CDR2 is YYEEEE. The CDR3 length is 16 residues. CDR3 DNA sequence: TGTGCCAGCAGCTTGGTAGCGGGGATGATCAACAATGAGCAGTTCTTC. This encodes CASSLVAGMINNEQFF.

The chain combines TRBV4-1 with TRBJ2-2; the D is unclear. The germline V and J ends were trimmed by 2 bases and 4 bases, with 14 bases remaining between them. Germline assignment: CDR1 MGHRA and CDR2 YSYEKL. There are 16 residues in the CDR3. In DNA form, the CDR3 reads TGCGCCAGCAGCCAAAATGAGTTCTTCCTCACCGGGGAGCTGTTTTTT. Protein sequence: CASSQNEFFLTGELFF.

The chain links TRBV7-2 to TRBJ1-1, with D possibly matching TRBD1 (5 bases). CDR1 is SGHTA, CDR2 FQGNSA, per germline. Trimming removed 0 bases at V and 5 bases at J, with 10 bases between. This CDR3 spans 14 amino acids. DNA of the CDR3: TGTGCCAGCAGCTTAGCGCTTGAGGGGACTGAAGCTTTCTTT. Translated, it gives CASSLALEGTEAFF.

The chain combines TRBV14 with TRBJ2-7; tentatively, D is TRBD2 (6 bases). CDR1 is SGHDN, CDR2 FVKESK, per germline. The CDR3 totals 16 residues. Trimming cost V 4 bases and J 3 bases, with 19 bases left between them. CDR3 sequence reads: CASSLSAGLTFYEQYF. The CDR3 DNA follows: TGTGCCAGCAGCCTCTCGGCGGGACTGACCTTCTACGAGCAGTACTTC.

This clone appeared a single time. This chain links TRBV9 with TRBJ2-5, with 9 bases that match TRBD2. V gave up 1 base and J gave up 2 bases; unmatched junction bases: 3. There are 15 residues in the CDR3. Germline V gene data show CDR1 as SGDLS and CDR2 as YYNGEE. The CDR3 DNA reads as TGTGCCAGCAGCGTACTAGCGGGGATTCAAGAGACCCAGTACTTC. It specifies CASSVLAGIQETQYF.

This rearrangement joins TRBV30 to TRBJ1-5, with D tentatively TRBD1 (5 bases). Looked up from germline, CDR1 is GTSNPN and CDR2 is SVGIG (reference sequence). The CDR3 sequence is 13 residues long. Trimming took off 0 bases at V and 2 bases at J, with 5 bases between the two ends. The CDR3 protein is CAWSVGGNQPQHF. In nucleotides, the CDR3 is TGTGCCTGGAGTGTAGGGGGCAATCAGCCCCAGCATTTT.

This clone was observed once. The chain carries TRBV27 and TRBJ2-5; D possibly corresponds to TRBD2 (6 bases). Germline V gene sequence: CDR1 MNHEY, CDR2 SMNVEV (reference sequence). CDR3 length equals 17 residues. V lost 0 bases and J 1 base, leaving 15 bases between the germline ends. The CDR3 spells CASSLSVLGGPQETQYF. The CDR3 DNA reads TGTGCCAGCAGTTTATCAGTGTTGGGGGGACCCCAAGAGACCCAGTACTTC.

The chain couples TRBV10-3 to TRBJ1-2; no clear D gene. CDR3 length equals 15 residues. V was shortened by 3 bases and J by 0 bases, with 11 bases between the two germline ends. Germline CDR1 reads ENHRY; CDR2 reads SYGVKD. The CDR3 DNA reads TGTGCCATCAGTGAACCAGAACATCCTAACTATGGCTACACCTTC. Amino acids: CAISEPEHPNYGYTF.

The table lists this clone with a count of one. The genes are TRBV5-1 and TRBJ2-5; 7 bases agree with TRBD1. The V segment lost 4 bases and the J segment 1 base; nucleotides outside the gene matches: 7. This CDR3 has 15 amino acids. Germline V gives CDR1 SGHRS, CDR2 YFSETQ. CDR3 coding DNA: TGCGCCAGCAGCCCGAGGACAGGTCCCCAAGAGACCCAGTACTTC. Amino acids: CASSPRTGPQETQYF.

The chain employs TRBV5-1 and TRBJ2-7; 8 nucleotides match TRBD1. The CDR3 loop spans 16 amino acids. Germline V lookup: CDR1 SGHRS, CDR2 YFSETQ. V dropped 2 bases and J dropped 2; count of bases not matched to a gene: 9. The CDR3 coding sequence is TGCGCCAGCAGCTTATATATCGGGACAGGACCCTACGAGCAGTACTTC. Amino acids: CASSLYIGTGPYEQYF.

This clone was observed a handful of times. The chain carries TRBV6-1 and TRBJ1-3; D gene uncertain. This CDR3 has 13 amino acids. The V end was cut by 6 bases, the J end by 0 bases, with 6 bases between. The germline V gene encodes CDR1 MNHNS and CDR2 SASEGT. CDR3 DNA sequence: TGTGCCAGCAGGGAGGTCTCTGGAAACACCATATATTTT. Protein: CASREVSGNTIYF.

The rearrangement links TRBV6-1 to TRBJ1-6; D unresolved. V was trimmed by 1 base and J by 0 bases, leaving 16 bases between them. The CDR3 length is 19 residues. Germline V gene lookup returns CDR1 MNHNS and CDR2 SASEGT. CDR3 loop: CASSEDGPHSFSYNSPLHF. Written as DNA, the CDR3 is TGTGCCAGCAGTGAAGATGGACCACACAGCTTCTCCTATAATTCACCCCTCCACTTT.

The CDR3 DNA is TGTGCCAGTAGTATCGGTTTGGGCGGAGGGGCCCCTAGCACAGATACGCAGTATTTT. The encoded protein is CASSIGLGGGAPSTDTQYF. The chain recombines TRBV19 with TRBJ2-3; possible D gene TRBD2, 6 bases. CDR1 and CDR2 (germline): LNHDA, SQIVND (reference sequence). With 3 bases removed from V and 0 bases from J, the gap between germline ends came to 22 bases. This CDR3 has 19 residues.

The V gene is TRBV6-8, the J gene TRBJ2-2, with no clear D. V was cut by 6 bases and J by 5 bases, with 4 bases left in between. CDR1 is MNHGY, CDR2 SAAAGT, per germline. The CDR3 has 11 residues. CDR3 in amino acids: CASRLTGELFF. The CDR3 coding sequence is TGTGCCAGCAGGCTAACCGGGGAGCTGTTTTTT.

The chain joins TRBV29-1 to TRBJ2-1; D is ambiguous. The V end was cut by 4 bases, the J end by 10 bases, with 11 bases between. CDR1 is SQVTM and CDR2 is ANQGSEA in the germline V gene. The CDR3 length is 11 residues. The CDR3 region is CSVATVGEQFF. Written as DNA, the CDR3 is TGCAGCGTTGCGACCGTTGGGGAGCAGTTCTTC.

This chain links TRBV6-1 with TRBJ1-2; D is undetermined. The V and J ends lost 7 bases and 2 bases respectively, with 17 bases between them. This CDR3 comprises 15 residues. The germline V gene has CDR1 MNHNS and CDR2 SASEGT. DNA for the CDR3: TGTGCCAGCACTTATACGACACGTCGGAACTATGGCTACACCTTC. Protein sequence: CASTYTTRRNYGYTF.

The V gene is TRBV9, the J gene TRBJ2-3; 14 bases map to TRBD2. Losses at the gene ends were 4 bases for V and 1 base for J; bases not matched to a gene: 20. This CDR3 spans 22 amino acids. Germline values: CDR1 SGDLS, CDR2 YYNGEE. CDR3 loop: CASSSQYERGTSGGLGTDTQYF. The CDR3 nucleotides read TGTGCCAGCAGCTCCCAGTACGAGAGGGGGACTAGCGGGGGTTTGGGCACAGATACGCAGTATTTT.

CDR3 nucleotides: TGTGCCACCCAGATAGGCAGGGACACAACTAATGAAAAACTGTTTTTT. This sequence encodes CATQIGRDTTNEKLFF. The rearrangement uses TRBV15 and TRBJ1-4; D might be TRBD1 (6 bases). The CDR3 has 16 residues. V dropped 8 bases and J dropped 0 bases, with 16 bases sitting between them. CDR1 and CDR2 (germline): LNHNV, YYDKDF (reference sequence).

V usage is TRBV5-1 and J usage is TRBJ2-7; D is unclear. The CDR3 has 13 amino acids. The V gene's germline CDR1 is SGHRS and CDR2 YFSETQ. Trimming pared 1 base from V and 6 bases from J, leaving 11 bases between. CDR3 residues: CASSLWQFTEQYF. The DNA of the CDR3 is TGCGCCAGCAGCTTGTGGCAATTTACCGAGCAGTACTTC.

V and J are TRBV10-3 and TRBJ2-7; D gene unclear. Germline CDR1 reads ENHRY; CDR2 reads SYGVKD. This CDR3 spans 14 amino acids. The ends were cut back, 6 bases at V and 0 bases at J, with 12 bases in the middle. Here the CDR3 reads CAISPDAYSYEQYF. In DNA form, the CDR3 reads TGTGCCATCAGCCCGGACGCCTACTCCTACGAGCAGTACTTC.

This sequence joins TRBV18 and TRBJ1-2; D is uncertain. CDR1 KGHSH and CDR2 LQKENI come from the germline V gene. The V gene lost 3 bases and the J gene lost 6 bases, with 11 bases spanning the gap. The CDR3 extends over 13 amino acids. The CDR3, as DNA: TGTGCCAGCTCACCCGGACGGTCCGATGGCTACACCTTC. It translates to CASSPGRSDGYTF.

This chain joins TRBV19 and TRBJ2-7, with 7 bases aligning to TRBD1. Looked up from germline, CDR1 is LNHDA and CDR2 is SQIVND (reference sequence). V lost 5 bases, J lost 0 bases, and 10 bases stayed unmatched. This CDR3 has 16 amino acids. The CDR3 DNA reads TGTGCCAGTAGTGTCTCGACAGGGCCGCCCTCCTACGAGCAGTACTTC. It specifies CASSVSTGPPSYEQYF. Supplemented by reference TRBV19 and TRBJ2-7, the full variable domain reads DGGITQSPKYLFRKEGQNVTLSCEQNLNHDAMYWYRQDPGQGLRLIYYSQIVNDFQKGDIAEGYSVSREKKESFPLTVTSAQKNPTAFYLCASSVSTGPPSYEQYFGPGTRLTVT.

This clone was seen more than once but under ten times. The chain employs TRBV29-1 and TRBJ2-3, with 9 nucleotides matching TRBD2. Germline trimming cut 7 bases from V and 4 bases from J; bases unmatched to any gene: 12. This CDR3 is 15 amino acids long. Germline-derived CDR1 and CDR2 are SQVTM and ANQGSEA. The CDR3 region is CSGRGAGGPSDTQYF. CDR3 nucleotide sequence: TGCAGCGGACGGGGGGCGGGAGGGCCCTCAGATACGCAGTATTTT.

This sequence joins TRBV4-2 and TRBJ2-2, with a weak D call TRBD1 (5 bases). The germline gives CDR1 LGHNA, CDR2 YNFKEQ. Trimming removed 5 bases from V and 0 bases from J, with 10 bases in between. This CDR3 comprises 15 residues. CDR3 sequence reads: CASSVDRPNTGELFF. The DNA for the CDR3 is TGTGCCAGCAGCGTTGACAGACCGAACACCGGGGAGCTGTTTTTT.

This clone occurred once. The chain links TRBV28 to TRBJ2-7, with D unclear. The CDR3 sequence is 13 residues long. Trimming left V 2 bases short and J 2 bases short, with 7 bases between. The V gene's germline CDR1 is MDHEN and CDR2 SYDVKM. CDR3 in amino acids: CASSLDEAYEQYF. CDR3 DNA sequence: TGTGCCAGCAGTTTAGACGAAGCCTACGAGCAGTACTTC.